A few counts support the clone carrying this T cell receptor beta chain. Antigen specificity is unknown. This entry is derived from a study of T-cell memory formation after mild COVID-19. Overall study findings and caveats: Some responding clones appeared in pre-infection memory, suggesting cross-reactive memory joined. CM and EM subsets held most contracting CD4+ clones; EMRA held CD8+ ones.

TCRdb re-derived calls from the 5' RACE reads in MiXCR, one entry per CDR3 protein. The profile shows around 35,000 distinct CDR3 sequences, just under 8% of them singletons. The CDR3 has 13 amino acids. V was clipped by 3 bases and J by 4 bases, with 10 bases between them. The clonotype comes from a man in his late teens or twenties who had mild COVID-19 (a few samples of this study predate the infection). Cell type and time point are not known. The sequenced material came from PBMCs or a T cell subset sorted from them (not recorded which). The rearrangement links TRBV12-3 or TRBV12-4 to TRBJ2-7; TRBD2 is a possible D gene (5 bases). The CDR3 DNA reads TGTGCCAGCAGTTTTGGCAGGACTTACGAGCAGTACGTC. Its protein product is CASSFGRTYEQYV.